This record covers a single T cell receptor beta chain. What it binds is not known. Eight reactions per sample, run separately, yielded cDNA. TCRdb reprocessed the 5' RACE reads, keeping one entry per CDR3 protein, no DNA. The sample has about 210,000 distinct CDR3 sequences. This specimen belongs to a study of monozygotic twins with inflammatory bowel disease. The study, taken as a whole, reports: The study supported no single strong signal or clonotype linked to IBD. Limited power may explain why concordant and discordant twins showed no difference in repertoire similarity.

The V gene's germline CDR1 is LGHDT and CDR2 YNNKEL (reference sequence). The CDR3 is 19 amino acids. The receptor comes from a human donor with ulcerative colitis or Crohn's disease, or a healthy co-twin of an affected twin (not recorded which). Sequenced sample: blood. V gene TRBV3-1 combines with J gene TRBJ1-5; TCRdb gives TRBD1 as the D gene, but with no DNA this cannot be confirmed. The CDR3 reads CASSQGDRLKQGRDQPQHF.